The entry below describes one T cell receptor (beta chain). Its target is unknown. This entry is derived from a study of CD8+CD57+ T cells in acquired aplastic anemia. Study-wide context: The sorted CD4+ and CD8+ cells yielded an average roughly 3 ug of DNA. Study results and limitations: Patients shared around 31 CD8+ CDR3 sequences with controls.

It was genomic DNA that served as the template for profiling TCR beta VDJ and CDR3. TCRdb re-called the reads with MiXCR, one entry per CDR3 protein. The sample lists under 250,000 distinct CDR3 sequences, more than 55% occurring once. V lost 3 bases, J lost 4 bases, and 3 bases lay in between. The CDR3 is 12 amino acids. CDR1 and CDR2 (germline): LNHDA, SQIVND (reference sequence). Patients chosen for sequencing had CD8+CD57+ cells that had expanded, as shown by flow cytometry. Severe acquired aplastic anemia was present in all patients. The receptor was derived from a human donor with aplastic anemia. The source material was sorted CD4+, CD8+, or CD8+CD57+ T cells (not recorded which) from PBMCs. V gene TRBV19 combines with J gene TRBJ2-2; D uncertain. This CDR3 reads CASSIITGELFF. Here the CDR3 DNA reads TGTGCCAGTAGTATTATCACCGGGGAGCTGTTTTTT. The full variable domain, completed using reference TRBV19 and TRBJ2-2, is DGGITQSPKYLFRKEGQNVTLSCEQNLNHDAMYWYRQDPGQGLRLIYYSQIVNDFQKGDIAEGYSVSREKKESFPLTVTSAQKNPTAFYLCASSIITGELFFGEGSRLTVL.